These 21 T cell receptor beta chains share one sample of origin, sequenced in a study of shared clonotypes between healthy human individuals. Assay: immunoSEQ multiplex PCR; the TCRdb copy retains only in-frame clones and omits some. The table includes some 2,400,000 clones, under 97% detected once. Sequencing was done on a sample of naive CD4+ T cells sorted from blood. Subset here: CD45RA+ positively selected. Receptors were obtained from a man in his late teens or twenties in good health.

About this clone: Additional DNA sequences in this sample encode the identical CDR3. This sequence joins TRBV30 and TRBJ1-5; 7 positions match TRBD1. V lost 1 base to trimming and J lost 1 base; unmatched junction nucleotides: 1. The CDR3 has 14 residues. The germline V gene has CDR1 GTSNPN and CDR2 SVGIG (reference sequence). The CDR3 coding sequence is TGTGCCTGGAGTGGGGACAGCAGCAATCAGCCCCAGCATTTT. Amino acids: CAWSGDSSNQPQHF.

The V gene is TRBV30, the J gene TRBJ2-2, with a possible D match to TRBD1 (6 bases). V lost 0 bases and J 5 bases, leaving 13 bases between the germline ends. Germline-derived CDR1 and CDR2 are GTSNPN and SVGIG (reference sequence). The CDR3 consists of 15 residues. The DNA for the CDR3 is TGTGCCTGGAGTGTACCCCCCACAGGGACCGGGGAGCTGTTTTTT. It is translated as CAWSVPPTGTGELFF.

The V call is TRBV2, the J call TRBJ2-7; TRBD1 agrees at 9 bases. The CDR3 contains 16 residues. Trimming cost V 2 bases and J 0 bases; bases outside gene matches: 5. CDR1 and CDR2 (germline): SNHLY, FYNNEI. The CDR3 bases are TGTGCCAGCAGTGAATTTGGGACAGGGAACTCCTACGAGCAGTACTTC. Translation gives CASSEFGTGNSYEQYF.

The chain uses TRBV19 and TRBJ2-7; 10 positions agree with TRBD2. The CDR3 sequence is 15 residues long. The V segment lost 1 base and the J segment 4 bases; nucleotides outside the gene matches: 4. CDR1 is LNHDA, CDR2 SQIVND, per germline (reference sequence). As DNA, the CDR3 is TGTGCCAGTAGTATAGCTAGCGGGAGCGCTTACGAGCAGTACTTC. Translated, it gives CASSIASGSAYEQYF.

The CDR3, as DNA: TGTGCCAGCAGCTCTAGGGACGCAAGGAACACTGAAGCTTTCTTT. Residues: CASSSRDARNTEAFF. This chain links TRBV5-5 with TRBJ1-1; D is possibly TRBD1 (5 bases). The CDR3 is made up of 15 amino acids. CDR1 and CDR2 (germline): SGHKS, YYEKEE (reference sequence). Trimming left V 3 bases short and J 1 base short, with 13 bases between.

This clone was seen a single time. V gene TRBV11-2 combines with J gene TRBJ2-5, with 7 bases lining up with TRBD1. This CDR3 has 14 amino acids. Losses at the gene ends were 4 bases for V and 2 bases for J; bases not matched to a gene: 4. Per germline, CDR1 SGHAT and CDR2 FQNNGV. CDR3 region: CASSSRDRQETQYF. The DNA for the CDR3 is TGTGCCAGCAGCTCCCGGGACAGACAAGAGACCCAGTACTTC. The full variable domain, rest sourced from reference TRBV11-2 and TRBJ2-5, is EAGVAQSPRYKIIEKRQSVAFWCNPISGHATLYWYQQILGQGPKLLIQFQNNGVVDDSQLPKDRFSAERLKGVDSTLKIQPAKLEDSAVYLCASSSRDRQETQYFGPGTRLLVL.

This chain uses TRBV18 with TRBJ1-5, with unresolved D. The length of the CDR3 is 13 residues. The V end lost 3 bases, the J end lost 5 bases, and 8 bases lay between the germline ends. The germline V gene has CDR1 KGHSH and CDR2 LQKENI. CDR3 protein: CASSPIFDQPQHF. Written as DNA, the CDR3 is TGTGCCAGCTCACCGATTTTCGATCAGCCCCAGCATTTT.

This sequence joins TRBV7-9 and TRBJ2-3; 7 nucleotides line up with TRBD2. CDR1 SEHNR and CDR2 FQNEAQ come from the germline V gene (reference sequence). The V and J ends lost 5 bases and 2 bases, in that order; junction bases with no gene match: 7. CDR3 length: 15 residues. CDR3 sequence (DNA): TGTGCCAGCAGCCTCTCGGCGGGGGTCACAGATACGCAGTATTTT. Amino acids: CASSLSAGVTDTQYF.

The rearrangement joins TRBV11-3 to TRBJ2-1; D possibly uses TRBD1 or TRBD2 (5 bases each). The CDR3 contains 15 residues. Trimming cost V 1 base and J 3 bases, with 10 bases left between them. Germline V gene data show CDR1 as SGHNT and CDR2 as YENEEA. CDR3 nucleotides: TGTGCCAGCAGCTTAGGTCAGGGAGTCTACAATGAGCAGTTCTTC. Residues: CASSLGQGVYNEQFF.

The chain employs TRBV29-1 and TRBJ2-7, with TRBD2 matching over 9 bases. From germline, CDR1 is SQVTM and CDR2 ANQGSEA. CDR3 length equals 15 residues. The J segment lost 3 bases and the V segment lost 7 bases, leaving 13 bases of the junction unmatched. CDR3 DNA sequence: TGCAGCGCGGGGTTTAGCGGGAGAAAACGCTACGAGCAGTACTTC. Protein: CSAGFSGRKRYEQYF.

The chain combines TRBV30 with TRBJ2-5, with TRBD1 matching over 7 bases. V dropped 3 bases and J dropped 3; count of bases not matched to a gene: 7. Germline assignment: CDR1 GTSNPN and CDR2 SVGIG (reference sequence). The CDR3 loop spans 14 amino acids. The CDR3 here is CAWSSWDREETQYF. Here the CDR3 DNA reads TGTGCCTGGAGCTCATGGGACAGAGAAGAGACCCAGTACTTC.

The chain carries TRBV10-1 and TRBJ2-6; no reliable D call. This CDR3 region has 16 residues. Germline V gene sequence: CDR1 WNHNN, CDR2 SYGVQD (reference sequence). With 0 bases removed from V and 2 bases from J, the gap between germline ends came to 8 bases. CDR3 loop: CASSESRLAGANVLTF. The CDR3, as DNA: TGCGCCAGCAGTGAGTCGAGGCTAGCTGGGGCCAACGTCCTGACTTTC.

This sequence joins TRBV10-3 and TRBJ2-5; D is undetermined. The CDR3 covers 12 residues. Germline values: CDR1 ENHRY, CDR2 SYGVKD. V was pared by 3 bases and J by 7 bases, with 9 bases between. CDR3 in amino acids: CAISDFPGTQYF. The CDR3, as DNA: TGTGCCATCAGTGACTTCCCCGGGACCCAGTACTTC.

With respect to this clone: Germline is not matched at one junction end, which may reflect a read error. V is TRBV2 and J is TRBJ1-1; D gene ambiguous. The CDR3 covers 9 residues. Germline values: CDR1 SNHLY, CDR2 FYNNEI. CDR3 sequence: CASSDYPIF. The CDR3, as DNA: TGTGCCAGCAGTGATTACCCCATTTTT.

The V call is TRBV11-2, the J call TRBJ1-5; TRBD1 agrees at 8 bases. The germline CDR1 and CDR2 sequences are SGHAT and FQNNGV. V shed 2 bases, J shed 0 bases, and the junction held 3 bases outside the gene matches. CDR3 length: 16 residues. CDR3 sequence reads: CASSLTGGTSNQPQHF. The CDR3 nucleotides are TGTGCCAGCAGCTTAACAGGGGGAACTAGCAATCAGCCCCAGCATTTT.

The rearrangement uses TRBV29-1 and TRBJ1-2; D possibly corresponds to TRBD1 (5 bases). Per the germline V gene, CDR1 is SQVTM and CDR2 is ANQGSEA. Trimming cost V 6 bases and J 4 bases, with 9 bases left between them. The CDR3 runs 11 residues. The CDR3 spells CSVAGPYGYTF. CDR3 nucleotides: TGCAGCGTCGCGGGACCCTATGGCTACACCTTC.

The V gene is TRBV2, the J gene TRBJ2-1, with TRBD2 identical over 8 bases. V lost 3 bases, J lost 4 bases, and 5 bases stayed unmatched. Germline CDR1 SNHLY, CDR2 FYNNEI. CDR3 length: 15 residues. DNA of the CDR3: TGTGCCAGCAGTGACACAGCGGGAGAGTACAATGAGCAGTTCTTC. Its translation is CASSDTAGEYNEQFF.

The V gene is TRBV5-8, the J gene TRBJ1-1; D is ambiguous. V was clipped by 2 bases and J by 4 bases, with 12 bases between them. Per germline, CDR1 SGHTS and CDR2 YDEGEE. The CDR3 is 14 amino acids. The CDR3 reads CASSLGLAGTEAFF. DNA of the CDR3: TGTGCCAGCAGCTTAGGCTTAGCTGGCACTGAAGCTTTCTTT.

In DNA, the CDR3 is TGTGCCAGTAGTACAGAGTCTGGAAACACCATATATTTT. Translation gives CASSTESGNTIYF. This chain links TRBV19 with TRBJ1-3; D is unresolved. V lost 4 bases and J lost 1, with 5 bases in between. Germline V CDR1 and CDR2: LNHDA, SQIVND (reference sequence). The CDR3 covers 13 residues.

The CDR3 protein is CSAPGRGFQETQYF. The CDR3 DNA reads as TGCAGCGCCCCCGGGAGGGGATTCCAAGAGACCCAGTACTTC. V gene TRBV29-1 combines with J gene TRBJ2-5; 8 nucleotides line up with TRBD2. Unmatched junction bases numbered 8, after V lost 7 bases and J lost 1 base. The CDR3 runs to 14 residues. Looked up from germline, CDR1 is SQVTM and CDR2 is ANQGSEA. The whole variable domain, filled in from reference TRBV29-1 and TRBJ2-5, reads SAVISQKPSRDICQRGTSLTIQCQVDSQVTMMFWYRQQPGQSLTLIATANQGSEATYESGFVIDKFPISRPNLTFSTLTVSNMSPEDSSIYLCSAPGRGFQETQYFGPGTRLLVL.

V and J are TRBV11-2 and TRBJ2-5, with D perhaps matching TRBD1 (6 bases). The V end lost 5 bases, the J end lost 2 bases, and 15 bases lay between the germline ends. Germline CDR1 reads SGHAT; CDR2 reads FQNNGV. This CDR3 is built from 15 residues. Here the CDR3 reads CASSHLRDKQETQYF. CDR3 nucleotides: TGTGCCAGCAGCCACCTCCGGGACAAGCAAGAGACCCAGTACTTC.